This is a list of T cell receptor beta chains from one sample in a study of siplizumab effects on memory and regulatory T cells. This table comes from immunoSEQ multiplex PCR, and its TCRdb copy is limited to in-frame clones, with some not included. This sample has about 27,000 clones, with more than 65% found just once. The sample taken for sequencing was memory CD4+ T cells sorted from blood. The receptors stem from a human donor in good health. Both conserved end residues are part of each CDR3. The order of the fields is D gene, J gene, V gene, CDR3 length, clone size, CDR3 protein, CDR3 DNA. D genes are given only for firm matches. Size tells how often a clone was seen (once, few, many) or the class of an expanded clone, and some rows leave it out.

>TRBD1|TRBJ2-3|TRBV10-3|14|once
CATAGTGDTDTQYF
TGTGCCACCGCCGGGACAGGGGACACAGATACGCAGTATTTT
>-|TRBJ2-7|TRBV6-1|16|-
CASSEETAALPYEQYF
TGTGCCAGCAGTGAGGAAACAGCGGCTCTACCCTACGAGCAGTACTTC
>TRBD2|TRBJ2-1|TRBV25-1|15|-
CASSESGTTNNEQFF
TGTGCCAGCAGTGAATCGGGGACTACCAACAATGAGCAGTTCTTC
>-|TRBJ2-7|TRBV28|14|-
CASMRAGHSYEQYF
TGTGCCAGCATGCGGGCGGGGCATTCCTACGAGCAGTACTTC
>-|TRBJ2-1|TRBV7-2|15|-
CASSFSMSSYNEQFF
TGTGCCAGCAGCTTCTCAATGAGCTCCTACAATGAGCAGTTCTTC
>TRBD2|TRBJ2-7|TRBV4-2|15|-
CASSQPGAGGQGQYF
TGTGCCAGCAGCCAACCAGGAGCGGGAGGCCAGGGGCAGTACTTC
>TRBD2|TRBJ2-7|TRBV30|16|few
CAWSGRTSGQHYEQYF
TGTGCCTGGAGTGGGCGGACTAGCGGGCAACACTACGAGCAGTACTTC
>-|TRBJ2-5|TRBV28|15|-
CASRSTGLYRETQYF
TGTGCCAGCAGGTCCACAGGGCTTTACCGCGAGACCCAGTACTTC
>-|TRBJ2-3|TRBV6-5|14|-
CASSYSPWTDTQYF
TGTGCCAGCAGTTACTCGCCCTGGACAGATACGCAGTATTTT
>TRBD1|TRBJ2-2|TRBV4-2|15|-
CASSPGQGGTGELFF
TGTGCCAGCAGCCCGGGACAGGGAGGAACCGGGGAGCTGTTTTTT
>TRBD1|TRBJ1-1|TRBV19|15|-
CASSSDRRVDTEAFF
TGTGCCAGCTCATCGGACAGGCGGGTCGACACTGAAGCTTTCTTT
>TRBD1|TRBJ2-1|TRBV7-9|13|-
CASSRDSYNEQFF
TGTGCCAGCAGCCGGGACAGCTACAATGAGCAGTTCTTC
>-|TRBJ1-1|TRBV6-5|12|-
CASTSTYSEAFF
TGTGCCAGCACCTCGACCTACAGTGAAGCTTTCTTT